This passage covers 21 T cell receptor beta chains from one sample sequenced in a study of blood T cell repertoires in COVID-19. This table comes from immunoSEQ multiplex PCR, and its TCRdb copy is limited to in-frame clones, with some not included. The sample has some 300,000 clones, 90% to 95% seen once. Material: PBMCs or T cells enriched from blood (not recorded which). Every receptor here comes from a woman in her 30s who had been exposed to COVID-19.

This clone was detected once. V is TRBV4-2 and J is TRBJ2-5; D unresolved. Germline V lookup: CDR1 LGHNA, CDR2 YNFKEQ. Trimming took off 4 bases at V and 1 base at J, with 13 bases between the two ends. This CDR3 contains 15 residues. The DNA of the CDR3 is TGTGCCAGCAGCCGTTTACTCAGACTCCAAGAGACCCAGTACTTC. Translating it yields CASSRLLRLQETQYF.

The V gene is TRBV5-1, the J gene TRBJ2-2; weak D call: TRBD2 (5 bases). The CDR3 is 15 amino acids. Trimming cost V 3 bases and J 3 bases, with 12 bases left between them. CDR1 is SGHRS and CDR2 is YFSETQ in the germline V gene. The CDR3 DNA follows: TGCGCCAGCAGCTATGGCGGGTTGGACACCGGGGAGCTGTTTTTT. Protein sequence: CASSYGGLDTGELFF.

The rearrangement links TRBV30 to TRBJ2-2; D is undetermined. The CDR3 extends over 13 amino acids. Germline V lookup: CDR1 GTSNPN, CDR2 SVGIG (reference sequence). The V end was cut by 0 bases, the J end by 5 bases, with 7 bases between. The CDR3 reads CAWSVTQTGELFF. The CDR3 DNA follows: TGTGCCTGGAGTGTAACGCAGACCGGGGAGCTGTTTTTT.

This chain's CDR3 is CATADRGSYEQYF. The DNA for the CDR3 is TGTGCCACCGCGGACAGGGGGTCCTACGAGCAGTACTTC. V is TRBV10-3 and J is TRBJ2-7, with 10 bases fitting TRBD1. This CDR3 contains 13 residues. In germline, CDR1 is ENHRY, CDR2 SYGVKD. Trimming cost V 10 bases and J 1 base; bases outside gene matches: 4.

The J gene is TRBJ2-7, the V gene TRBV6-1, with 7 positions matching TRBD2. CDR1 and CDR2 (germline): MNHNS, SASEGT. V trimming: 2 bases; J trimming: 6 bases; junction bases outside the gene matches: 7. This CDR3 contains 14 residues. The CDR3 region has the DNA TGTGCCAGCAGTGAATGCAGGGAGGGTTGCGAGCAGTACTTC. It translates to CASSECREGCEQYF.

As DNA, the CDR3 is TGTGCCAGCAGCTCCAACATGTCCAAAAACATTCAGTACTTC. Protein product: CASSSNMSKNIQYF. The chain carries TRBV5-5 and TRBJ2-4; D is unresolved. Germline assignment: CDR1 SGHKS and CDR2 YYEKEE (reference sequence). This CDR3 spans 14 amino acids. Trimming cost V 3 bases and J 2 bases, with 9 bases left between them.

The J gene is TRBJ2-1, the V gene TRBV5-1; 8 bases align to TRBD1. Germline lookup yields CDR1 SGHRS and CDR2 YFSETQ. V dropped 3 bases and J dropped 9; count of bases not matched to a gene: 8. This CDR3 is built from 14 residues. CDR3 residues: CASSWTGNEGEQFF. The CDR3 nucleotides read TGCGCCAGCAGCTGGACAGGGAACGAGGGTGAGCAGTTCTTC.

The chain recombines TRBV29-1 with TRBJ1-2; 7 bases align to TRBD1. Per the germline V gene, CDR1 is SQVTM and CDR2 is ANQGSEA. V shed 4 bases, J shed 0 bases, and the junction held 5 bases outside the gene matches. This CDR3 comprises 14 residues. CDR3 nucleotide sequence: TGCAGCGTTGCTGAGGGACAGCCTAACTATGGCTACACCTTC. It codes for CSVAEGQPNYGYTF.

The chain joins TRBV4-1 to TRBJ1-2; weak D call: TRBD1 (6 bases). The CDR3 length is 14 residues. V lost 2 bases and J 2 bases, leaving 9 bases between the germline ends. Germline lookup yields CDR1 MGHRA and CDR2 YSYEKL. Here the CDR3 DNA reads TGCGCCAGCAGCCAATGGACAGTGAACTATGGCTACACCTTC. Its translation: CASSQWTVNYGYTF.

This chain uses TRBV3-1 (or the pseudogene TRBV3-2) with TRBJ2-7, with 14 bases aligning to TRBD2. Trimming removed 4 bases from V and 4 bases from J; junction bases left unmatched: 9. The CDR3 is made up of 17 amino acids. CDR1 LGHDT and CDR2 YNNKEL come from the germline V gene (reference sequence). The CDR3 DNA follows: TGTGCCAGCAGCCCAGTAAAGACTAGCGGGGGGGCTTACGAGCAGTACTTC. Its protein product is CASSPVKTSGGAYEQYF.

The chain is built from TRBV5-6 and TRBJ1-2, with a weak D call TRBD1 (5 bases). The CDR3 runs 14 residues. Trimming stripped 0 bases from V and 1 base from J, with 7 bases between. From germline, CDR1 is SGHDT and CDR2 YYEEEE. For the CDR3, the DNA is TGTGCCAGCAGCTTGGGCCAGGGTAACTATGGCTACACCTTC. It codes for CASSLGQGNYGYTF.

The chain has TRBV19 and TRBJ1-1, with D unresolved. V lost 6 bases and J lost 1, with 18 bases in between. Germline V gives CDR1 LNHDA, CDR2 SQIVND (reference sequence). This CDR3 comprises 16 residues. As DNA, the CDR3 is TGTGCCAGTAGCAATACCCCTGGGAGACAGAACACTGAAGCTTTCTTT. This codes for CASSNTPGRQNTEAFF.

V is TRBV3-1 (or the pseudogene TRBV3-2) and J is TRBJ1-1; D possibly corresponds to TRBD1 (5 bases). The V end was cut by 7 bases, the J end by 4 bases, with 13 bases between. This CDR3 comprises 13 residues. CDR1 LGHDT and CDR2 YNNKEL come from the germline V gene (reference sequence). The CDR3 nucleotides are TGTGCCAGCACCGCAGGGACTCTCACTGAAGCTTTCTTT. Translation gives CASTAGTLTEAFF.

Turning to this clone: A junction boundary mismatches the germline segment, possibly from a read error. This chain uses TRBV7-9 with TRBJ2-7, with D maybe TRBD1 (5 bases). Germline CDR1 reads SEHNR; CDR2 reads FQNEAQ (reference sequence). CDR3 length: 13 residues. CDR3: CASSLDRFYEQYF. In DNA, the CDR3 is TGTGCCAGCAGTTTAGACAGATTTTACGAGCAGTACTTC.

This clone was seen only once. The chain carries TRBV5-6 and TRBJ1-5, with D perhaps matching TRBD1 (5 bases). Germline V gives CDR1 SGHDT, CDR2 YYEEEE. The CDR3 length is 15 residues. Trimming shortened V by 1 base and J by 2 bases, and 10 bases separated the two germline ends. In DNA, the CDR3 is TGTGCCAGCAGCTTGAGGCAGGGCGGCAATCAGCCCCAGCATTTT. Translated: CASSLRQGGNQPQHF.

This sequence joins TRBV6-5 and TRBJ2-7, with D perhaps matching TRBD2 (7 bases). The V end lost 2 bases, the J end lost 1 base, and 12 bases lay between the germline ends. Germline V lookup: CDR1 MNHEY, CDR2 SVGAGI. The CDR3 has 15 amino acids. DNA of the CDR3: TGTGCCAGCAGTTACGGGGGGGCTACTTCCTACGAGCAGTACTTC. It codes for CASSYGGATSYEQYF.

The chain recombines TRBV11-3 with TRBJ1-2; 8 bases match TRBD1. J lost 4 bases, V lost 1 base, and 11 bases had no gene match. The germline V gene encodes CDR1 SGHNT and CDR2 YENEEA. This CDR3 has 17 amino acids. The CDR3 is CASSLARPGQGIYGYTF. CDR3 bases: TGTGCCAGCAGCTTAGCCAGGCCTGGACAGGGCATCTATGGCTACACCTTC.

This clone showed up just once. The chain links TRBV4-1 to TRBJ2-1; D possibly corresponds to TRBD2 (7 bases). The CDR3 has 16 residues. V was shortened by 3 bases and J by 2 bases, with 14 bases between the two germline ends. The germline CDR1 and CDR2 sequences are MGHRA and YSYEKL. CDR3 amino acids: CASSQRWGGPYNEQFF. The CDR3 DNA is TGCGCCAGCAGCCAGAGATGGGGGGGCCCCTACAATGAGCAGTTCTTC.

This clone has just one count. The CDR3 DNA reads TGCGCCAGCTGTCCCGGGACAGGGGGTTTCTACGAGCAGTACTTC. It codes for CASCPGTGGFYEQYF. The J gene is TRBJ2-7, the V gene TRBV5-1, with 11 bases aligning to TRBD1. CDR3 length: 15 residues. After removal of 7 bases from V and 3 bases from J, the junction contained 9 bases not matched to a gene. CDR1 and CDR2 from the germline V gene are SGHRS and YFSETQ.

This clone was observed a single time. The chain is built from TRBV10-3 and TRBJ1-2, with 7 bases aligning to TRBD1. The V gene end was trimmed by 6 bases and the J gene end by 4 bases; junction bases not matched to a gene: 8. Germline CDR1 ENHRY, CDR2 SYGVKD. This CDR3 has 14 residues. Written as DNA, the CDR3 is TGTGCCATCAGAAGACAGGGCCCCCTCTATGGCTACACCTTC. Residues: CAIRRQGPLYGYTF.

The CDR3 spells CASSPQEGRGQETQYF. Written as DNA, the CDR3 is TGTGCCAGCTCACCACAGGAGGGACGAGGACAAGAGACCCAGTACTTC. This chain joins TRBV18 and TRBJ2-5; D might be TRBD2 (6 bases). This CDR3 has 16 residues. Trimming took 1 base from V and 2 from J, leaving 14 bases between them. Per germline, CDR1 KGHSH and CDR2 LQKENI.